This T cell receptor (beta chain) was found in a study of human T cells and chemical hapten exposure. On the study more broadly: Patients, a majority of them female, were diagnosed with alopecia areata, totalis or universalis.

The time point: pre-sensitization, week 0. Stated treatment: therapeutic diphenylcyclopropenone sensitization with weekly scalp DPC. Blood sampling preceded each patch test application. CDR3 length: 15 amino acids. Trimming took 0 bases from V and 2 from J; bases not matched to a gene: 3. Germline V gives CDR1 SGHRS, CDR2 YFSETQ. TCRdb processed the RACE reads anew with MiXCR; each CDR3 protein has one entry. The repertoire holds about 270,000 distinct CDR3 sequences, with roughly 7.7% as singletons. The specimen comprised whole blood, sampled in connection with sensitization to the hapten diphenylcyclopropenone (DPC). This receptor was taken from a man aged 18 to 35 with alopecia areata. Some clones in this sample may be carry-over from other donors' samples. The chain recombines TRBV5-1 with TRBJ2-5, with 8 bases aligning to TRBD1. The CDR3 sequence: CASSLAGDRQETQYF. CDR3 in DNA: TGCGCCAGCAGCTTGGCCGGGGACAGGCAAGAGACCCAGTACTTC.